This is a list of T cell receptor beta chains from one sample in a study of human T cells and chemical hapten exposure. TCRdb ran MiXCR on the RACE reads and lists one entry per CDR3 protein. Here the sample spans about 260,000 distinct CDR3 sequences, 8.6% being singletons. The starting material was whole blood, obtained in connection with sensitization to the hapten diphenylcyclopropenone (DPC). These receptors all come from a woman aged 40 to 49 with alopecia areata. Some clones in this sample may be carry-over from other donors' samples. Each CDR3 is given with its conserved first and last residue. Fields, in order: clone size, D gene, V gene, J gene, CDR3 DNA, CDR3 protein. D genes are given only for firm matches. Expanded clones get a size class; other rows say once, few or many, or leave the size out.

abundance: few; d_gene: .; v_gene: TRBV5-1; j_gene: TRBJ1-6; CDR3nt: TGCGCCAGCAGCTTGGAGGAGGGAACCTCACCCCTCCACTTT; CDR3aa: CASSLEEGTSPLHF
abundance: .; d_gene: .; v_gene: TRBV3-1; j_gene: TRBJ2-1; CDR3nt: TGTGCCAGCAGCCAAGATGCACGGGGGTGGAATGAGCAGTTCTTC; CDR3aa: CASSQDARGWNEQFF
abundance: .; d_gene: .; v_gene: TRBV12-3/TRBV12-4; j_gene: TRBJ2-7; CDR3nt: TGTGCCAGCAGTTTGGGCGGACCACTCTCCTACGAGCAGTACTTC; CDR3aa: CASSLGGPLSYEQYF
abundance: .; d_gene: TRBD1; v_gene: TRBV20-1; j_gene: TRBJ1-6; CDR3nt: TGCAGTGCTAGGGTTTCGGGACAGGTAGATTCACCCCTCCACTTT; CDR3aa: CSARVSGQVDSPLHF
abundance: few; d_gene: TRBD1; v_gene: TRBV6-5; j_gene: TRBJ2-7; CDR3nt: TGTGCCAGCGGGGGACAGGTGGGCGAGCAGTACTTC; CDR3aa: CASGGQVGEQYF
abundance: few; d_gene: .; v_gene: TRBV11-2; j_gene: TRBJ1-2; CDR3nt: TGTGCCAGCAGCTCGACGTCCGCCCTTGGACGGATCTATGGCTACACCTTC; CDR3aa: CASSSTSALGRIYGYTF
abundance: many; d_gene: .; v_gene: TRBV12-3/TRBV12-4; j_gene: TRBJ2-3; CDR3nt: TGCGCCAGCAGCTTAACCGGCACAGATACGCAGTATTTT; CDR3aa: CASSLTGTDTQYF
abundance: .; d_gene: .; v_gene: TRBV21-1; j_gene: TRBJ2-5; CDR3nt: TGTGCCAGCAGCCCCCGAGGGGAAGAGACCCAGTACTTC; CDR3aa: CASSPRGEETQYF
abundance: few; d_gene: .; v_gene: TRBV2; j_gene: TRBJ2-7; CDR3nt: TGTGCCAGCGGGGACCCGCAGAGGGACGAGCAGTACTTC; CDR3aa: CASGDPQRDEQYF
abundance: many; d_gene: .; v_gene: TRBV5-1; j_gene: TRBJ2-5; CDR3nt: TGCGCCAGCAGCTTTGACGGATTAAAAGAGACCCAGTACTTC; CDR3aa: CASSFDGLKETQYF
abundance: .; d_gene: .; v_gene: TRBV6-2/TRBV6-3; j_gene: TRBJ2-2; CDR3nt: TGTGCCAGCAGCCTATACCCCCTGGGACTCAGGGAGGACGGGGAGCTGTTTTTT; CDR3aa: CASSLYPLGLREDGELFF
abundance: few; d_gene: TRBD2; v_gene: TRBV6-2/TRBV6-3; j_gene: TRBJ2-3; CDR3nt: TGTGCCAGCAGTTACGAACCGACTAGCGGGAGCACAGATACGCAGTATTTT; CDR3aa: CASSYEPTSGSTDTQYF
abundance: few; d_gene: .; v_gene: TRBV6-5; j_gene: TRBJ2-4; CDR3nt: TGTGCCAGCAGCCGGTTTAGGCCTTCAGTCGTAGCCAAAAACATTCAGTACTTC; CDR3aa: CASSRFRPSVVAKNIQYF
abundance: .; d_gene: .; v_gene: TRBV29-1; j_gene: TRBJ2-3; CDR3nt: TGCAGCGTTGAAGGCCTTACAGATACGCAGTATTTT; CDR3aa: CSVEGLTDTQYF
abundance: few; d_gene: .; v_gene: TRBV7-2; j_gene: TRBJ2-7; CDR3nt: TGTGCCAGCAGCCCGAGTCGGGGAACTGCACCCTACGAGCAGTACTTC; CDR3aa: CASSPSRGTAPYEQYF
abundance: .; d_gene: .; v_gene: TRBV6-1; j_gene: TRBJ1-5; CDR3nt: TGTGCCAGCTATAAAGCCGGGTCTTTCCCCAATCAGCCCCAGCATTTT; CDR3aa: CASYKAGSFPNQPQHF
abundance: few; d_gene: TRBD1; v_gene: TRBV20-1; j_gene: TRBJ1-1; CDR3nt: TGCAGTGCTAGGCGGGACAGGGGGTACTGGGGTGACACTGAAGCTTTCTTT; CDR3aa: CSARRDRGYWGDTEAFF
abundance: .; d_gene: .; v_gene: TRBV5-1; j_gene: TRBJ2-2; CDR3nt: TGCGCCAGCAGCTCCCGGGAAGCGAACACCGGGGAGCTGTTTTTT; CDR3aa: CASSSREANTGELFF
abundance: few; d_gene: .; v_gene: TRBV7-2; j_gene: TRBJ2-1; CDR3nt: TGTGCCAGCAGCTTAACTTTGGGGACGCCTGGTTTCAATGAGCAGTTCTTC; CDR3aa: CASSLTLGTPGFNEQFF
abundance: .; d_gene: .; v_gene: TRBV28; j_gene: TRBJ1-6; CDR3nt: TGTGCCAGCAGTTCCTCGGACCGATCACCCCTCCACTTT; CDR3aa: CASSSSDRSPLHF
abundance: many; d_gene: .; v_gene: TRBV20-1; j_gene: TRBJ2-1; CDR3nt: TGCAGTGCTAGAGATGGCCGTCGCCTGGAGCAGTTCTTC; CDR3aa: CSARDGRRLEQFF
abundance: .; d_gene: .; v_gene: TRBV20-1; j_gene: TRBJ2-7; CDR3nt: TGCAGTGCTGCGCGTCGGGGCACAGCCTACGAGCAGTACTTC; CDR3aa: CSAARRGTAYEQYF
abundance: many; d_gene: .; v_gene: TRBV5-5; j_gene: TRBJ2-7; CDR3nt: TGTGCCAGCAGCTTGGCAAGGACAGTCTCCTACGAGCAGTACTTC; CDR3aa: CASSLARTVSYEQYF
abundance: .; d_gene: .; v_gene: TRBV6-6; j_gene: TRBJ2-3; CDR3nt: TGTGCCATCGGTAGGGATACGCAGTATTTT; CDR3aa: CAIGRDTQYF
abundance: few; d_gene: TRBD2; v_gene: TRBV11-2; j_gene: TRBJ2-1; CDR3nt: TGTGCCAGCAGCTTGGGTGCTACTAGCGGGAGTTTGAATGAGCAGTTCTTC; CDR3aa: CASSLGATSGSLNEQFF
abundance: many; d_gene: TRBD1; v_gene: TRBV9; j_gene: TRBJ2-1; CDR3nt: TGTGCCAGCAGCGGCGGCCACAGGGGGCAGTTCTTC; CDR3aa: CASSGGHRGQFF
abundance: .; d_gene: .; v_gene: TRBV7-2; j_gene: TRBJ2-4; CDR3nt: TGTGCCAGCAGCTTCGAGCAGAACATTCAGTACTTC; CDR3aa: CASSFEQNIQYF
abundance: many; d_gene: .; v_gene: TRBV7-2; j_gene: TRBJ2-5; CDR3nt: TGTGCCAGCAGCTTAGGGTTCCAAGAGACCCAGTACTTC; CDR3aa: CASSLGFQETQYF
abundance: few; d_gene: TRBD2; v_gene: TRBV4-2; j_gene: TRBJ2-1; CDR3nt: TGTGCCAGCAGCCAAGAACCCTGGGGGGGAGTCTACAATGAGCAGTTCTTC; CDR3aa: CASSQEPWGGVYNEQFF
abundance: many; d_gene: .; v_gene: TRBV7-2; j_gene: TRBJ2-1; CDR3nt: TGTGCCAGCAGTCCGGACTATTCCTACAATGAGCAGTTCTTC; CDR3aa: CASSPDYSYNEQFF
abundance: many; d_gene: TRBD1; v_gene: TRBV6-6; j_gene: TRBJ2-7; CDR3nt: TGTGCCAGCAGTAACACCGGGACAGGGGGCTACGAGCAGTACTTC; CDR3aa: CASSNTGTGGYEQYF
abundance: many; d_gene: .; v_gene: TRBV11-2; j_gene: TRBJ1-4; CDR3nt: TGTGCCAGCAGCATCGGACAGAGTTCAACTAATGAAAAACTGTTTTTT; CDR3aa: CASSIGQSSTNEKLFF
abundance: .; d_gene: .; v_gene: TRBV7-8; j_gene: TRBJ2-5; CDR3nt: TGTGCCAGCAGCCCTACGGGGGTGGGGGACCAAGAGACCCAGTACTTC; CDR3aa: CASSPTGVGDQETQYF
abundance: .; d_gene: .; v_gene: TRBV7-2; j_gene: TRBJ1-5; CDR3nt: TGTGCCAGCAGCTTAGGAATAGGGCTCAATCAGCCCCAGCATTTT; CDR3aa: CASSLGIGLNQPQHF
abundance: .; d_gene: .; v_gene: TRBV6-2/TRBV6-3; j_gene: TRBJ2-1; CDR3nt: TGTGCCAGCAGTTACTCTCCTGCGAGCAGTGAGCAGTTCTTC; CDR3aa: CASSYSPASSEQFF
abundance: few; d_gene: .; v_gene: TRBV12-3/TRBV12-4; j_gene: TRBJ1-4; CDR3nt: TGTGCCAGCAGTCCCTGGATCTTCAAGGAAAAACTGTTTTTT; CDR3aa: CASSPWIFKEKLFF
abundance: .; d_gene: .; v_gene: TRBV21-1; j_gene: TRBJ1-2; CDR3nt: TGTGCCAGCAGCAAGGAGTGTGCGGGGGCAGCTAACTATGGCTACACCTTC; CDR3aa: CASSKECAGAANYGYTF
abundance: few; d_gene: .; v_gene: TRBV5-1; j_gene: TRBJ2-7; CDR3nt: TGCGCCAGCAGCTTGGAGGCAGGCCCAATCTCCTACGAGCAGTACTTC; CDR3aa: CASSLEAGPISYEQYF
abundance: few; d_gene: TRBD2; v_gene: TRBV20-1; j_gene: TRBJ2-7; CDR3nt: TGCAGTGCTAGTCTCCTAGCGGGAGGGTACTACGAGCAGTACTTC; CDR3aa: CSASLLAGGYYEQYF
abundance: .; d_gene: .; v_gene: TRBV4-1; j_gene: TRBJ1-5; CDR3nt: TGCGCCAGCAGCCAAGATCCCACGGGGGAACTCAATCAGCCCCAGCATTTT; CDR3aa: CASSQDPTGELNQPQHF
abundance: .; d_gene: TRBD1; v_gene: TRBV12-3/TRBV12-4; j_gene: TRBJ2-3; CDR3nt: TGTGCCAGCAGTTTAGGGCCAGGGGGAAGAGATACGCAGTATTTT; CDR3aa: CASSLGPGGRDTQYF
abundance: few; d_gene: .; v_gene: TRBV28; j_gene: TRBJ2-2; CDR3nt: TGTGCCAGCCTGCCCGGGACACCGAACACCGGGGAGCTGTTTTTT; CDR3aa: CASLPGTPNTGELFF
abundance: .; d_gene: TRBD1; v_gene: TRBV5-5; j_gene: TRBJ2-3; CDR3nt: TGTGCCAGCAGCTCCGCCGGGACAGGATCCTATACGCAGTATTTT; CDR3aa: CASSSAGTGSYTQYF
abundance: .; d_gene: TRBD2; v_gene: TRBV9; j_gene: TRBJ2-1; CDR3nt: TGTGCCAGCGCCGGGACTAGCGCTTACAATGAGCAGTTCTTC; CDR3aa: CASAGTSAYNEQFF
abundance: .; d_gene: .; v_gene: TRBV2; j_gene: TRBJ1-5; CDR3nt: TGTGCCGGCAGAGGCAGGGGCGGTAATCAGCCCCAGCATTTT; CDR3aa: CAGRGRGGNQPQHF
abundance: .; d_gene: .; v_gene: TRBV20-1; j_gene: TRBJ1-1; CDR3nt: TGCAGTGCGCACAATCCCCAGGGACCGCGGACTGAAGCTTTCTTT; CDR3aa: CSAHNPQGPRTEAFF
abundance: few; d_gene: TRBD2; v_gene: TRBV4-3; j_gene: TRBJ2-7; CDR3nt: TGCGCCAGCAGCCAAGATCTCTTGACTAGCGGGTACTACGAGCAGTACTTC; CDR3aa: CASSQDLLTSGYYEQYF
abundance: few; d_gene: TRBD2; v_gene: TRBV5-6; j_gene: TRBJ2-1; CDR3nt: TGTGCCAGCAGCCCCGGTGGACTAGGATATGAGCAGTTCTTC; CDR3aa: CASSPGGLGYEQFF
abundance: .; d_gene: .; v_gene: TRBV5-1; j_gene: TRBJ2-2; CDR3nt: TGCGCCAGCAGCTTGGCACTAGCCGGGGAGCTGTTTTTT; CDR3aa: CASSLALAGELFF
abundance: .; d_gene: .; v_gene: TRBV6-2/TRBV6-3; j_gene: TRBJ2-4; CDR3nt: TGTGCCACTAGCAACGGGGGAGTGGTAGCCAAAAACATTCAGTACTTC; CDR3aa: CATSNGGVVAKNIQYF
abundance: .; d_gene: .; v_gene: TRBV12-3/TRBV12-4; j_gene: TRBJ1-2; CDR3nt: TGTGCCAGCAGTTTTACCCCGGATGGCTACACCTTC; CDR3aa: CASSFTPDGYTF
abundance: .; d_gene: .; v_gene: TRBV6-1; j_gene: TRBJ1-4; CDR3nt: TGTGCCAGCAGAACAGAGCCCCAAAATGAAAAACTGTTTTTT; CDR3aa: CASRTEPQNEKLFF
abundance: .; d_gene: TRBD1; v_gene: TRBV29-1; j_gene: TRBJ2-7; CDR3nt: TGCAGCGTTGGGACAGGGTACTACGAGCAGTACTTC; CDR3aa: CSVGTGYYEQYF